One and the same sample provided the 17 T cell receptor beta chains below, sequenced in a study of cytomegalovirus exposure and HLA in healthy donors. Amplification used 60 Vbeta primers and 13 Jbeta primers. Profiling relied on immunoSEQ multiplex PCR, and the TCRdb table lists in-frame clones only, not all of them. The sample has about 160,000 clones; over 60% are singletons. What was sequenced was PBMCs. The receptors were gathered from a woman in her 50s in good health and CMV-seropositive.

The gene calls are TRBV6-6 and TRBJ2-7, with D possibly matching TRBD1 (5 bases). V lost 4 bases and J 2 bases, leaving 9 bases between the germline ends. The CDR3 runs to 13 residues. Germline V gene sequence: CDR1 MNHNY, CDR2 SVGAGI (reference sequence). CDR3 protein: CASSSDSTYEQYF. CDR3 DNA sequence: TGTGCCAGCAGTTCAGACAGCACCTACGAGCAGTACTTC.

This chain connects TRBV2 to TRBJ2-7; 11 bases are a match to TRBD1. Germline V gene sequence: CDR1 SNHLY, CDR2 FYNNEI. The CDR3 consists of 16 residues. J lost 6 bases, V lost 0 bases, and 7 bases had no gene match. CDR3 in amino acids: CASSEAYRTGGPEQYF. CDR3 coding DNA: TGTGCCAGCAGTGAAGCGTACCGGACAGGGGGCCCCGAGCAGTACTTC.

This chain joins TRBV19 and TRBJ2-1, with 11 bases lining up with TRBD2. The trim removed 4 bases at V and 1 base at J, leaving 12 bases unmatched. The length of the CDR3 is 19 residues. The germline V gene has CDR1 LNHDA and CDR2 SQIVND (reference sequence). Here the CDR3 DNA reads TGTGCCAGTAGTACTTTAGCGGGAGGGCCCCAAAGGTCCTACAATGAGCAGTTCTTC. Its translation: CASSTLAGGPQRSYNEQFF.

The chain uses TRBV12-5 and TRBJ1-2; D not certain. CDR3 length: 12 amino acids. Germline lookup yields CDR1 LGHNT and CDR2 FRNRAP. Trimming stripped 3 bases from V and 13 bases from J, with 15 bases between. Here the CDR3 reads CASGFQEEPFTF. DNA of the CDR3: TGTGCTAGTGGTTTCCAAGAAGAGCCCTTCACCTTC.

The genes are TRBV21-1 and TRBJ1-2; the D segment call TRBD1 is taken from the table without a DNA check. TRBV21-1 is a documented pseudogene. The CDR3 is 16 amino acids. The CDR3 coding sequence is TGTGCCAGCAGCAAAGAATCCGGGCAGGGCTGGGAAGGCTACACCTTC. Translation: CASSKESGQGWEGYTF.

The CDR3 DNA reads as TGTGCCAGCAGTGATCGAGGGAATGAGCAGTTCTTC. Translated: CASSDRGNEQFF. The chain employs TRBV2 and TRBJ2-1; D perhaps matches TRBD2 (5 bases). V dropped 3 bases and J dropped 7 bases, with 7 bases sitting between them. CDR1 and CDR2 (germline): SNHLY, FYNNEI. This CDR3 has 12 amino acids.

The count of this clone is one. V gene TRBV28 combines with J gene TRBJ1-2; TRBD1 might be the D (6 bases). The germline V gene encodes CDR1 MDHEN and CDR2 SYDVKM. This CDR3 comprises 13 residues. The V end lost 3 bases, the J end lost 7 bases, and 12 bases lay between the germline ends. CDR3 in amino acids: CASSFGGAAGYTF. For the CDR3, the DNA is TGTGCCAGCAGTTTCGGGGGGGCCGCTGGCTACACCTTC.

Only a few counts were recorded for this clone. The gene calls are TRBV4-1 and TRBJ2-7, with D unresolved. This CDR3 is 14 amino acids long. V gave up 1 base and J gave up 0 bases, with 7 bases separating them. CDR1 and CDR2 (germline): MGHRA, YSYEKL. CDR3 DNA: TGCGCCAGCAGCCAAGCTTCGAGCTCCTACGAGCAGTACTTC. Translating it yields CASSQASSSYEQYF.

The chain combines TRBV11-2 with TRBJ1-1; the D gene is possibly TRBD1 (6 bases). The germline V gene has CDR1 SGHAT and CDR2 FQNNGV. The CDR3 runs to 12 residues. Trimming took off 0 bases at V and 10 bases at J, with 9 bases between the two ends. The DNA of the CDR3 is TGTGCCAGCAGCTTAGAGGGGGCTTCAGCTTTCTTT. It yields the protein CASSLEGASAFF.

The CDR3 nucleotides are TGTGCCAGCAGCGGAAAGGGGGGCTACACCTTC. It specifies CASSGKGGYTF. The chain recombines TRBV9 with TRBJ1-2, with D maybe TRBD1 (5 bases). V lost 3 bases to trimming and J lost 8 bases, with 8 bases between them. The CDR3 length is 11 residues. The germline CDR1 and CDR2 sequences are SGDLS and YYNGEE.

Here the CDR3 DNA reads TGTGCCAGCAGCCCACACAGTGGCGAGCAGTACTTC. It codes for CASSPHSGEQYF. The V call is TRBV9, the J call TRBJ2-7; no firm D call. Trimming stripped 4 bases from V and 6 bases from J, with 11 bases between. Germline CDR1 SGDLS, CDR2 YYNGEE. This CDR3 spans 12 amino acids.

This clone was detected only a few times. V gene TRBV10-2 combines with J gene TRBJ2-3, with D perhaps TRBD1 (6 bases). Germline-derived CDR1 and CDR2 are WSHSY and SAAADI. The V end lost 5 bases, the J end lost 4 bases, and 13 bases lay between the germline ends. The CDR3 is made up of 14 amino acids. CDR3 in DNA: TGCGCCAGCAGTAACCAGGGGTACTCAGATACGCAGTATTTT. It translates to CASSNQGYSDTQYF.

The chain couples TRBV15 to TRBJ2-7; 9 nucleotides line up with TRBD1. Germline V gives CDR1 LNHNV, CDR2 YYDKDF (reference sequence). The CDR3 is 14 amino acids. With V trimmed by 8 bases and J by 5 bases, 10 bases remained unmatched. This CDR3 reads CATEETGGSDEQYF. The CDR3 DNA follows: TGTGCCACCGAGGAGACAGGGGGTAGCGACGAGCAGTACTTC.

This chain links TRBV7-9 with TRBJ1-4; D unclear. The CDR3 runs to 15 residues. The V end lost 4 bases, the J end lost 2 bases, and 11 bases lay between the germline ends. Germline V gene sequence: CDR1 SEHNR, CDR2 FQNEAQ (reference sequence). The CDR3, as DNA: TGTGCCAGCAGCTCACCGGGTCCCACTAATGAAAAACTGTTTTTT. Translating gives CASSSPGPTNEKLFF.

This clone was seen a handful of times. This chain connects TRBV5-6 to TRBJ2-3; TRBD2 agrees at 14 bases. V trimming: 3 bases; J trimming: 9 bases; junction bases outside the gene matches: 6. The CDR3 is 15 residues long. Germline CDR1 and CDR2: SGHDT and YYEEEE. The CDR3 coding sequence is TGTGCCAGCAGCTCGACTAGCGGGGGGGCACACACGCAGTATTTT. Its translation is CASSSTSGGAHTQYF.

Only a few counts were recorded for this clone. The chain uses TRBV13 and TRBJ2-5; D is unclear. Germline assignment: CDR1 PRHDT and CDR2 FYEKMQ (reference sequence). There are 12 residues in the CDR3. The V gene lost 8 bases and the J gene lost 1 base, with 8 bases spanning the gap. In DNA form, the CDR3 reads TGTGCCAGCCGGTACGGCCAAGAGACCCAGTACTTC. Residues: CASRYGQETQYF.

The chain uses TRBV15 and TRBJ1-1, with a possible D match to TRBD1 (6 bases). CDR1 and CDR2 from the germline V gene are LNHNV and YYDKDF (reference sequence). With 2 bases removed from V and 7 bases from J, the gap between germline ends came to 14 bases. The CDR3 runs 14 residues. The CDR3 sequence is CATSRFSGTNEAFF. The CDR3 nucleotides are TGTGCCACCAGCAGATTCTCCGGGACAAATGAAGCTTTCTTT.